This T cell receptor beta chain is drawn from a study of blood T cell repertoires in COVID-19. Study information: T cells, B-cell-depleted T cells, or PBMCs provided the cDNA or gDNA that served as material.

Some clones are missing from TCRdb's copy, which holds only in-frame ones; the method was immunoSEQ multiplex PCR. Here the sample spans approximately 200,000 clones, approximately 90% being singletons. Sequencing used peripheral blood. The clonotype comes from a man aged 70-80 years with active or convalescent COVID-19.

As DNA, the CDR3 is TGTGCCAGCAGTTCGGCGGGAGGCGCAGATACGCAGTATTTT. Its translation is CASSSAGGADTQYF. This rearrangement joins TRBV28 to TRBJ2-3, with 8 bases that match TRBD2. The CDR3 runs 14 residues. The V gene end was trimmed by 4 bases and the J gene end by 4 bases; junction bases not matched to a gene: 4. The germline gives CDR1 MDHEN, CDR2 SYDVKM.